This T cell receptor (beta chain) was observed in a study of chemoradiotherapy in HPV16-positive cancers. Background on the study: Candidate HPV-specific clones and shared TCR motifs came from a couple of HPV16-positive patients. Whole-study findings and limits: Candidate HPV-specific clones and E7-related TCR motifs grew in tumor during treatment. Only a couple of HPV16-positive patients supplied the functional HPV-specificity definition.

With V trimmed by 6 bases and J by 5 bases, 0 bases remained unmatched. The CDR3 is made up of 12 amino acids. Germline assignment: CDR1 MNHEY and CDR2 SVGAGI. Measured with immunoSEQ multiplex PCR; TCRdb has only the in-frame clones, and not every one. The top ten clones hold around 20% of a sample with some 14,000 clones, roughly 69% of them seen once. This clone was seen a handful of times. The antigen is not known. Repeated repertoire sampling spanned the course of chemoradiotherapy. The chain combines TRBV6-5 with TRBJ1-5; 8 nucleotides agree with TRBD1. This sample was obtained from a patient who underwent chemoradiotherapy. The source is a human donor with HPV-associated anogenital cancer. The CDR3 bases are TGTGCCAGCAGGACAGGGGATCAGCCCCAGCATTTT. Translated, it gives CASRTGDQPQHF.